Each of the 15 T cell receptor beta chains below was sequenced from the same sample in a study of PD-L1 blockade in urothelial cancer. Measured with immunoSEQ multiplex PCR; TCRdb has only the in-frame clones, and not every one. The sample includes about 17,000 clones, around 89% seen only once; the top ten take about 12%. Time point in this sample: pretreatment peripheral blood. The sample here was PBMCs, taken around atezolizumab (anti-PD-L1) treatment. Source of these receptors: a man aged 65-85 years with urothelial cancer.

The CDR3 DNA is TGCGCCAGCAGCTTGGGACAGGGGCTCTCCTACGAGCAGTACTTC. Residues: CASSLGQGLSYEQYF. This chain joins TRBV5-1 and TRBJ2-7; TRBD1 aligns across 8 bases. CDR3 length equals 15 residues. The V and J ends lost 0 bases and 0 bases, in that order; junction bases with no gene match: 2. The germline gives CDR1 SGHRS, CDR2 YFSETQ.

The V and J genes are TRBV5-1 and TRBJ2-2; a possible D gene is TRBD2 (5 bases). This CDR3 spans 14 amino acids. V lost 7 bases and J lost 5, with 15 bases in between. Germline V gives CDR1 SGHRS, CDR2 YFSETQ. The CDR3 region is CASQLPTGTGELFF. The CDR3 DNA reads TGCGCCAGCCAACTCCCAACGGGAACCGGGGAGCTGTTTTTT.

The rearrangement links TRBV5-4 to TRBJ2-3; the D is unclear. This CDR3 has 11 amino acids. The ends were cut back, 3 bases at V and 7 bases at J, with 6 bases in the middle. Germline loops: CDR1 SGHNT, CDR2 YYREEE (reference sequence). The chain's CDR3 is CASSSQYTQYF. The DNA for the CDR3 is TGTGCCAGCAGCTCCCAATATACGCAGTATTTT.

This sequence joins TRBV28 and TRBJ2-7; tentative D call: TRBD1 (5 bases). Germline V gene sequence: CDR1 MDHEN, CDR2 SYDVKM. CDR3 length: 13 amino acids. Trimming removed 3 bases at V and 7 bases at J, with 13 bases between. The CDR3, as DNA: TGTGCCAGCAGTTTCCTTGGGGCCTCTGAGCAGTACTTC. It specifies CASSFLGASEQYF.

The chain combines TRBV7-9 with TRBJ1-2, with a weak D call TRBD1 (5 bases). Germline lookup yields CDR1 SEHNR and CDR2 FQNEAQ (reference sequence). V lost 4 bases and J lost 4, with 13 bases in between. The CDR3 extends over 14 amino acids. The CDR3 is CASSSHQGTYGYTF. Written as DNA, the CDR3 is TGTGCCAGCAGCTCCCACCAGGGAACCTATGGCTACACCTTC.

The chain joins TRBV28 to TRBJ1-2; no firm D call. CDR1 is MDHEN, CDR2 SYDVKM, per germline. The CDR3 sequence is 14 residues long. The CDR3, as DNA: TGTGCAACGAGTCTGCGGGCGGGGAACTATGGCTACACCTTC. Protein: CATSLRAGNYGYTF.

The chain joins TRBV21-1 to TRBJ1-2. TRBV21-1 is a pseudogene. The CDR3 sequence is 17 residues long. DNA for the CDR3: TGTGCCAGCAGCAAAAGAGGTCTGGAGGACCCTAACTATGGCTACACCTTC. Translated: CASSKRGLEDPNYGYTF.

The chain recombines TRBV29-1 with TRBJ1-1; TRBD1 might be the D (6 bases). V was pared by 0 bases and J by 5 bases, with 13 bases between. Germline V gene data show CDR1 as SQVTM and CDR2 as ANQGSEA. The CDR3 spans 14 residues. Here the CDR3 DNA reads TGCAGCGTTGAAGATCGGGGGGGCAGGACTGAAGCTTTCTTT. Amino acids: CSVEDRGGRTEAFF.

The CDR3 DNA is TGTGCCAGCAGTGCTGAGACCGGGACTAGGAGGGCCGGGGAGCTGTTTTTT. The encoded protein is CASSAETGTRRAGELFF. The chain couples TRBV27 to TRBJ2-2, with 8 positions matching TRBD2. This CDR3 is built from 17 residues. The V segment lost 5 bases and the J segment 6 bases; nucleotides outside the gene matches: 14. Germline values: CDR1 MNHEY, CDR2 SMNVEV (reference sequence).

The gene calls are TRBV30 and TRBJ2-2, with 12 nucleotides matching TRBD2. The germline gives CDR1 GTSNPN, CDR2 SVGIG (reference sequence). Trimming removed 3 bases from V and 3 bases from J; junction bases left unmatched: 5. The CDR3 has 16 residues. The CDR3 here is CAWSLAGGVDTGELFF. CDR3 coding DNA: TGTGCCTGGAGCCTAGCGGGGGGGGTTGACACCGGGGAGCTGTTTTTT.

The J gene is TRBJ2-2, the V gene TRBV4-1, with 9 bases lining up with TRBD2. The CDR3 length is 15 residues. J lost 6 bases, V lost 3 bases, and 5 bases had no gene match. Germline-derived CDR1 and CDR2 are MGHRA and YSYEKL. The CDR3 nucleotides read TGCGCCAGCAGCCATGTCGGGACTAGCCCCGGGGAGCTGTTTTTT. Translating gives CASSHVGTSPGELFF.

The chain is built from TRBV14 and TRBJ1-6; D remains ambiguous. Germline lookup yields CDR1 SGHDN and CDR2 FVKESK. This CDR3 region has 13 residues. V was cut by 0 bases and J by 12 bases, with 9 bases left in between. The CDR3 loop reads CASSQDEVLPLHF. CDR3 coding DNA: TGTGCCAGCAGCCAAGACGAGGTTTTACCCCTCCACTTT.

The V gene is TRBV4-1, the J gene TRBJ2-7; 7 nucleotides line up with TRBD1. CDR1 is MGHRA, CDR2 YSYEKL, per germline. The CDR3 consists of 19 residues. Trimming at V came to 4 bases and at J to 0 bases, leaving 18 bases not matched to a gene. For the CDR3, the DNA is TGCGCCAGCAGCCTCCCCCCCGGGACAGAACTCTTGGGCTCCTACGAGCAGTACTTC. It specifies CASSLPPGTELLGSYEQYF.

This chain joins TRBV25-1 and TRBJ1-5; 7 bases map to TRBD1. The trim removed 6 bases at V and 2 bases at J, leaving 10 bases unmatched. CDR3 size: 16 residues. Germline V CDR1 and CDR2: MGHDK, SYGVNS. The CDR3 region is CASSLGGGGGNQPQHF. CDR3 nucleotide sequence: TGTGCCAGCAGCCTAGGAGGAGGGGGCGGCAATCAGCCCCAGCATTTT.

This clone came up once. The chain combines TRBV19 with TRBJ2-3; D is ambiguous. Germline assignment: CDR1 LNHDA and CDR2 SQIVND (reference sequence). The ends were cut back, 1 base at V and 4 bases at J, with 6 bases in the middle. CDR3 length: 13 residues. CDR3 sequence (DNA): TGTGCCAGTAGTATAGTTCGAGCAGATACGCAGTATTTT. Its translation: CASSIVRADTQYF.